The rows below give T cell receptor beta chains drawn from one sample of a study of blood T cell repertoires in COVID-19. The method was immunoSEQ multiplex PCR; TCRdb's version includes in-frame clones alone and lacks a portion of them. The sample yields approximately 72,000 clones, more than 75% seen once. The specimen was peripheral blood. Source of these receptors: a woman aged 60 to 75 with acute or convalescent COVID-19. Both conserved end residues are part of each CDR3. A D gene is named only where the DNA matches it firmly. The size field is filled for only some rows; it gives once, few, many or a size class.

>16|TRBD1|TRBV6-6|.|TRBJ2-7
CASRRTGGQVPYEQYF
TGTGCCAGCAGAAGAACAGGGGGCCAAGTCCCCTACGAGCAGTACTTC
>18|TRBD2|TRBV25-1|.|TRBJ2-7
CASSEFQSLAGGPQEQYF
TGTGCCAGCAGTGAATTCCAGTCGTTAGCGGGGGGGCCTCAGGAGCAGTACTTC
>13|.|TRBV24-1|.|TRBJ1-6
CATSRAARSPLHF
TGTGCCACCAGTCGCGCCGCGAGATCACCCCTCCACTTT
>20|TRBD2|TRBV5-1|.|TRBJ2-4
CASSQTPGLAGNLAKNIQYF
TGCGCCAGCAGCCAAACTCCGGGACTAGCGGGGAATCTAGCCAAAAACATTCAGTACTTC
>15|TRBD1|TRBV11-2|.|TRBJ1-2
CASSLGPGGFYGYTF
TGTGCCAGCAGCTTAGGGCCAGGGGGGTTCTATGGCTACACCTTC
>14|TRBD1|TRBV27|.|TRBJ1-2
CASSPTGELYGYTF
TGTGCCAGCAGTCCTACAGGGGAGCTCTATGGCTACACCTTC
>13|.|TRBV6-1|.|TRBJ2-2
CASSEGGRVELFF
TGTGCCAGCAGTGAAGGGGGGCGCGTGGAACTGTTTTTT
>14|.|TRBV10-3|.|TRBJ2-7
CAISDHSGPYEQYF
TGTGCCATCAGTGACCATAGCGGTCCCTACGAGCAGTACTTC
>15|.|TRBV10-3|.|TRBJ2-2
CAISPRDLATGELFF
TGTGCCATCAGCCCCCGGGACTTAGCCACCGGGGAGCTGTTTTTT
>16|TRBD1|TRBV6-5|few|TRBJ1-2
CASSYSTGASNYGYTF
TGTGCCAGCAGTTATTCGACAGGGGCGTCTAACTATGGCTACACCTTC
>14|TRBD1|TRBV10-1|.|TRBJ2-2
CASSDHDRAGELFF
TGCGCCAGCAGTGATCACGACAGGGCCGGGGAGCTGTTTTTT
>14|TRBD2|TRBV7-2|.|TRBJ2-7
CASSWLAGVGEQYF
TGTGCCAGCAGCTGGCTAGCGGGGGTTGGGGAGCAGTACTTC
>13|.|TRBV2|.|TRBJ2-3
CASSPGGTDTQYF
TGTGCCAGCAGTCCAGGGGGCACAGATACGCAGTATTTT
>14|.|TRBV5-1|.|TRBJ2-7
CASSLAGLPYEQYF
TGCGCCAGCAGCTTAGCAGGTTTACCCTACGAGCAGTACTTC
>15|TRBD1|TRBV7-2|.|TRBJ1-5
CASRSDRGGNQPQHF
TGTGCCAGCAGGTCGGACAGGGGAGGGAATCAGCCCCAGCATTTT
>15|.|TRBV10-3|.|TRBJ2-1
CAISEFSGTPNEQFF
TGTGCCATCAGTGAGTTTAGCGGAACACCCAATGAGCAGTTCTTC
>12|.|TRBV7-9|.|TRBJ1-5
CASSSRGAAQHF
TGTGCCAGCAGCTCTAGGGGTGCGGCCCAGCATTTT
>18|TRBD1|TRBV5-1|.|TRBJ2-2
CASSLAGTGRSGTGELFF
TGCGCCAGCAGCTTGGCCGGGACAGGGCGAAGCGGCACCGGGGAGCTGTTTTTT
>13|TRBD2|TRBV3-1/TRBV3-2|.|TRBJ2-2
CASRLAGTGELFF
TGTGCCAGCCGACTAGCGGGGACCGGGGAGCTGTTTTTT
>14|TRBD1|TRBV2|.|TRBJ2-3
CAASGTGGTDTQYF
TGTGCCGCCTCCGGGACAGGGGGCACAGATACGCAGTATTTT
>14|.|TRBV6-2/TRBV6-3|.|TRBJ2-3
CASSRRLETDTQYF
TGTGCCAGCAGTCGTCGACTAGAAACAGATACGCAGTATTTT
>15|.|TRBV27|few|TRBJ1-1
CASSLWPGRGTEAFF
TGTGCCAGCAGTTTATGGCCAGGTAGGGGCACTGAAGCTTTCTTT
>14|.|TRBV7-9|.|TRBJ2-5
CASSLRGSQETQYF
TGTGCCAGCAGCCTCAGGGGATCCCAAGAGACCCAGTACTTC
>15|TRBD1|TRBV4-1|.|TRBJ1-1
CASSQDDREGTEAFF
TGCGCCAGCAGCCAAGACGACAGGGAAGGCACTGAAGCTTTCTTT
>13|.|TRBV12-3/TRBV12-4|once|TRBJ2-7
CASSIQGRDEQYF
TGTGCCAGCAGTATACAGGGTAGAGACGAGCAGTACTTC
>11|.|TRBV19|.|TRBJ1-1
CASMEGTEAFF
TGTGCCAGTATGGAGGGCACTGAAGCTTTCTTT
>17|.|TRBV4-1|.|TRBJ2-5
CASSPVTGGEYQETQYF
TGCGCCAGCAGCCCAGTAACAGGGGGGGAGTACCAAGAGACCCAGTACTTC
>14|TRBD1|TRBV7-9|.|TRBJ2-7
CASSRDGQGGEQYF
TGTGCCAGCAGCCGCGATGGACAGGGGGGTGAGCAGTACTTC
>14|TRBD2|TRBV11-3|.|TRBJ2-1
CASSERGGMNEQFF
TGTGCCAGCAGTGAGCGGGGGGGTATGAATGAGCAGTTCTTC
>16|.|TRBV11-2|.|TRBJ2-5
CASSLGIGYALETQYF
TGTGCCAGCAGCTTAGGGATCGGGTACGCCCTAGAGACCCAGTACTTC
>20|TRBD2|TRBV10-3|.|TRBJ2-7
CAISESKFSGAGPPLYEQYF
TGTGCCATCAGTGAGTCGAAGTTTAGCGGGGCCGGTCCCCCGCTTTACGAGCAGTACTTC
>15|TRBD2|TRBV11-2|.|TRBJ2-1
CASTDRLAGGHEQFF
TGTGCCAGCACCGACAGACTAGCGGGGGGGCACGAGCAGTTCTTC
>15|.|TRBV3-1/TRBV3-2|.|TRBJ2-1
CASSQGAGYYNEQFF
TGTGCCAGCAGCCAAGGGGCTGGCTACTACAATGAGCAGTTCTTC
>15|.|TRBV10-3|.|TRBJ1-3
CAISEGGVGGNTIYF
TGTGCCATCAGTGAGGGAGGGGTCGGTGGAAACACCATATATTTT
>15|TRBD1|TRBV28|.|TRBJ1-2
CASSASPDRVNGYTF
TGTGCCAGCAGTGCCAGCCCGGACAGGGTGAATGGCTACACCTTC
>14|TRBD1|TRBV3-1/TRBV3-2|.|TRBJ1-1
CASSVQGARTEAFF
TGTGCCAGCAGCGTACAGGGGGCGCGTACTGAAGCTTTCTTT
>15|.|TRBV19|.|TRBJ2-2
CASFLSRGDTGELFF
TGTGCCAGTTTCCTATCCAGGGGAGATACCGGGGAGCTGTTTTTT
>13|.|TRBV9|.|TRBJ2-2
CASSVDYRDSLFF
TGTGCCAGCAGCGTAGATTACAGGGATTCGTTGTTTTTT
>14|.|TRBV7-2|once|TRBJ2-7
CASSLGRNSYEQYF
TGTGCCAGCAGCTTAGGCAGAAACTCCTACGAGCAGTACTTC
>13|TRBD2|TRBV7-3|.|TRBJ2-2
CASSRLADGELFF
TGTGCCAGCAGCAGACTAGCGGACGGGGAGCTGTTTTTT
>15|TRBD1|TRBV2|.|TRBJ1-3
CASSDRGLAGNTIYF
TGTGCCAGCAGCGACAGGGGGCTGGCTGGAAACACCATATATTTT
>15|.|TRBV5-1|.|TRBJ1-2
CASRYEFQGWSGYTF
TGCGCCAGCAGATATGAGTTTCAGGGATGGAGTGGCTACACCTTC
>15|TRBD1|TRBV7-8|.|TRBJ2-1
CASSLWQGAINEQFF
TGTGCCAGCAGCTTATGGCAGGGGGCTATTAATGAGCAGTTCTTC
>14|TRBD2|TRBV24-1|.|TRBJ2-1
CATSFPGGSNEQFF
TGTGCCACCAGTTTCCCGGGGGGTTCGAATGAGCAGTTCTTC
>15|TRBD1|TRBV7-2|.|TRBJ2-1
CASSREGQGDSEQFF
TGTGCCAGCAGCAGAGAGGGACAGGGTGATAGTGAGCAGTTCTTC
>15|.|TRBV9|.|TRBJ1-3
CASSVEDTSGNTIYF
TGTGCCAGCAGCGTAGAGGACACCTCTGGAAACACCATATATTTT
>15|TRBD1|TRBV11-2|.|TRBJ1-2
CASSFLTGGYDGYTF
TGTGCCAGCAGCTTCTTGACAGGGGGCTATGATGGCTACACCTTC